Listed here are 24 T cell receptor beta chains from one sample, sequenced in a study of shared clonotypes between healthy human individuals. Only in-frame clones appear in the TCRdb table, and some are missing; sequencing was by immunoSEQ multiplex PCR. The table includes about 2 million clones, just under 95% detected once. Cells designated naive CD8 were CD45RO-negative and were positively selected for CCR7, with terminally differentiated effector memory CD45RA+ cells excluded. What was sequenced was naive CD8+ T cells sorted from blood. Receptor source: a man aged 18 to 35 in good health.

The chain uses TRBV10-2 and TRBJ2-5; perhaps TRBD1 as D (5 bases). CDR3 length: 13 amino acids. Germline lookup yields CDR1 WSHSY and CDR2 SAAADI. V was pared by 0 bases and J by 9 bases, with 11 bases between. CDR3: CASSESGARAQYF. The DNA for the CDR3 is TGCGCCAGCAGTGAGTCAGGGGCAAGGGCCCAGTACTTC.

The CDR3 nucleotides are TGCGCCAGCAGCTTACTAGACCGACCAACCTATGGCTACACCTTC. Translating gives CASSLLDRPTYGYTF. The chain is built from TRBV4-3 and TRBJ1-2; D gene uncertain. Trimming pared 5 bases from V and 4 bases from J, leaving 17 bases between. The CDR3 sequence is 15 residues long. CDR1 LGHNA and CDR2 YSLEER come from the germline V gene.

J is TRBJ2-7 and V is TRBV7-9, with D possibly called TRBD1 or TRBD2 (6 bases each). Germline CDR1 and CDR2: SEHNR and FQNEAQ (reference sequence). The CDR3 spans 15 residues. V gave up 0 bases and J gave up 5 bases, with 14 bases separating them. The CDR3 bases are TGTGCCAGCAGCTTAGCGGCGGGGCAGGGGAACGAGCAGTACTTC. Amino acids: CASSLAAGQGNEQYF.

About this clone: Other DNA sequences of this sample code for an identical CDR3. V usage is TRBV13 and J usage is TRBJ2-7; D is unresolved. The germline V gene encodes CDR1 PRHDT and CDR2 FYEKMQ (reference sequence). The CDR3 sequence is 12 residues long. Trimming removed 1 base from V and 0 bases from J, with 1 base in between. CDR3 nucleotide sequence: TGTGCCAGCAGCTTAGCCTCCTACGAGCAGTACTTC. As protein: CASSLASYEQYF.

The CDR3 sequence: CASSLGLANTGELFF. As DNA, the CDR3 is TGTGCCAGCAGCTTGGGCCTCGCGAACACCGGGGAGCTGTTTTTT. The V and J genes are TRBV13 and TRBJ2-2; D unclear. V lost 3 bases to trimming and J lost 0 bases, with 8 bases between them. Per the germline V gene, CDR1 is PRHDT and CDR2 is FYEKMQ (reference sequence). There are 15 residues in the CDR3.

CDR3 in DNA: TGTGCCAGCAGTAAGGACAGGGAGGGTGAGACTGAAGCTTTCTTT. It is translated as CASSKDREGETEAFF. The chain is built from TRBV27 and TRBJ1-1, with 8 bases fitting TRBD1. Germline CDR1 reads MNHEY; CDR2 reads SMNVEV (reference sequence). The V segment lost 5 bases and the J segment 5 bases; nucleotides outside the gene matches: 10. The CDR3 contains 15 residues.

CDR3 sequence: CASSITGGASADYGYTF. The DNA of the CDR3 is TGCGCCAGCAGCATAACAGGGGGCGCGAGTGCGGACTATGGCTACACCTTC. The V gene is TRBV5-1, the J gene TRBJ1-2, with 9 bases matching TRBD1. The germline V gene has CDR1 SGHRS and CDR2 YFSETQ. There are 17 residues in the CDR3. Trimming at V came to 4 bases and at J to 3 bases, leaving 13 bases not matched to a gene.

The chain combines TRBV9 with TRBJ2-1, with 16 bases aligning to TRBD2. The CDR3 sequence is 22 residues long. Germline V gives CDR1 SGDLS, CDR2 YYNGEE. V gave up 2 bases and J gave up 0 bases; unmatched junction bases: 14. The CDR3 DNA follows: TGTGCCAGCAGCGTGTTTTCGGGACTAGCGGGAGGGGGCGATATCTCCTACAATGAGCAGTTCTTC. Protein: CASSVFSGLAGGGDISYNEQFF.

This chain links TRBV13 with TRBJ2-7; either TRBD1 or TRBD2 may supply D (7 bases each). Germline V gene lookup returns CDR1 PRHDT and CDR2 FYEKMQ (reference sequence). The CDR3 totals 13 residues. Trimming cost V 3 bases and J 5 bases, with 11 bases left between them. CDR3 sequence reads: CASSLTGRDEQYF. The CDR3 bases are TGTGCCAGCAGCTTGACAGGGAGGGACGAGCAGTACTTC.

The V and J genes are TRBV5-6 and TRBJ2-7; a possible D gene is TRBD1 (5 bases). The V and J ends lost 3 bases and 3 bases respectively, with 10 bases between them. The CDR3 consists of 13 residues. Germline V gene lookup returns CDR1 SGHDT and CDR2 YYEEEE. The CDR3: CASSSSDSYEQYF. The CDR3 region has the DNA TGTGCCAGCAGCTCGAGCGACAGCTACGAGCAGTACTTC.

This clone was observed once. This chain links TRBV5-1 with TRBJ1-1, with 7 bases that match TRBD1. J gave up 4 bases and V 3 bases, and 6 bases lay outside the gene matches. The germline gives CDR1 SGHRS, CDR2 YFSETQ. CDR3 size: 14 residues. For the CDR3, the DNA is TGCGCCAGCAGCTCTGTACCAGGGGGCACTGAAGCTTTCTTT. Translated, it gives CASSSVPGGTEAFF. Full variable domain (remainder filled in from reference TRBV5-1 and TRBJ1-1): KAGVTQTPRYLIKTRGQQVTLSCSPISGHRSVSWYQQTPGQGLQFLFEYFSETQRNKGNFPGRFSGRQFSNSRSEMNVSTLELGDSALYLCASSSVPGGTEAFFGQGTRLTVV.

CDR3 residues: CASSLFRTGFYEQYF. The CDR3 nucleotides are TGTGCCAGCAGTTTATTTAGGACAGGGTTCTACGAGCAGTACTTC. This chain uses TRBV28 with TRBJ2-7, with 8 bases aligning to TRBD1. Trimming took 1 base from V and 3 from J; bases not matched to a gene: 5. Germline lookup yields CDR1 MDHEN and CDR2 SYDVKM. The CDR3 runs 15 residues.

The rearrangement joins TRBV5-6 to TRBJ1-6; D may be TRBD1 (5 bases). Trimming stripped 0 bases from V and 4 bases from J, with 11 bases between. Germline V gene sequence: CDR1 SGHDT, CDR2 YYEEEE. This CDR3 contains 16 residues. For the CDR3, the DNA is TGTGCCAGCAGCTTGGTCGTCAGGGATTATAATTCACCCCTCCACTTT. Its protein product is CASSLVVRDYNSPLHF.

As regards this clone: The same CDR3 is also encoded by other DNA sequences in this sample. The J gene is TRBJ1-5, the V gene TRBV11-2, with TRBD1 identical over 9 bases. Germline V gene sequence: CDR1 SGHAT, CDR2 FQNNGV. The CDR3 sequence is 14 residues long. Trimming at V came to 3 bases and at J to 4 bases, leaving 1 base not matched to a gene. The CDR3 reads CASSLGQGNQPQHF. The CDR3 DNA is TGTGCCAGCAGCTTGGGACAGGGTAATCAGCCCCAGCATTTT.

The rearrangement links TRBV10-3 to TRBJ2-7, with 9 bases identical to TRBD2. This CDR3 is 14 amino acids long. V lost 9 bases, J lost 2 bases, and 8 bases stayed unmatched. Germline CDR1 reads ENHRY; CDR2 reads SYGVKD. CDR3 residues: CAISGRGVTYEQYF. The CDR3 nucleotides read TGTGCCATTAGCGGGAGAGGGGTCACCTACGAGCAGTACTTC.

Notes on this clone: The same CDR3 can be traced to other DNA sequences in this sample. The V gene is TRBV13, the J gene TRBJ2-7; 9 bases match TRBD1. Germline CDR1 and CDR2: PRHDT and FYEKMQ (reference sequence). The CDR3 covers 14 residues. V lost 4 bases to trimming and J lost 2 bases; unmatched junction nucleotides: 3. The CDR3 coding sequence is TGTGCCAGCAGCTCGACAGGGGGACCCTACGAGCAGTACTTC. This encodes CASSSTGGPYEQYF.

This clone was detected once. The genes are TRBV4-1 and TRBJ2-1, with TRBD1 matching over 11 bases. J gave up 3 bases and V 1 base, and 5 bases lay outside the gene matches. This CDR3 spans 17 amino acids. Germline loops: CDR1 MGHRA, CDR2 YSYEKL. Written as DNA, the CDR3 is TGCGCCAGCAGCCAAGGATCGGGGACAGGGGGCTACAATGAGCAGTTCTTC. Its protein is CASSQGSGTGGYNEQFF.

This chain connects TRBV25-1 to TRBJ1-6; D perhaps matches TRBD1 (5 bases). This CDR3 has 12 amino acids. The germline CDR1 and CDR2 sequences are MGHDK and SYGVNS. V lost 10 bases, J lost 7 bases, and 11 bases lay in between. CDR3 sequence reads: CATGGGNSPLHF. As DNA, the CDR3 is TGTGCCACTGGGGGGGGAAATTCACCCCTCCACTTT.

The CDR3 loop reads CAIGQGSETQYF. The CDR3 DNA reads as TGTGCCATCGGCCAGGGATCCGAGACCCAGTACTTC. The V and J genes are TRBV10-3 and TRBJ2-5, with D possibly TRBD1 on 5 matching bases. CDR3 length: 12 amino acids. Trimming cost V 8 bases and J 5 bases, with 12 bases left between them. Germline values: CDR1 ENHRY, CDR2 SYGVKD.

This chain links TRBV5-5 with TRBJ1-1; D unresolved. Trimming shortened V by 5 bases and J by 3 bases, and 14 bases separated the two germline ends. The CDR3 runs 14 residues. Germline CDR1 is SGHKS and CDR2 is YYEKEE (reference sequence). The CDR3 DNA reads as TGTGCCAGCAGTTTTAGACCCAGGTACACTGAAGCTTTCTTT. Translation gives CASSFRPRYTEAFF.

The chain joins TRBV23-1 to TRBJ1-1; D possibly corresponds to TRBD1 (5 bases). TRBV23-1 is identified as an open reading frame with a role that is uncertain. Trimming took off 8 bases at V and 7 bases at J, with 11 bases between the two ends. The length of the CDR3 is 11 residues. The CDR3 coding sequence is TGCGCCAGCTTAAGGACAATTGAAGCTTTCTTT. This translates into CASLRTIEAFF.

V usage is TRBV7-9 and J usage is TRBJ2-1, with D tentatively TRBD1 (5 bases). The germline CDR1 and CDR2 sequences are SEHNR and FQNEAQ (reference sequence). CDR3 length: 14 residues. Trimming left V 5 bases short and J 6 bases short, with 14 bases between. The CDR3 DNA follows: TGTGCCAGCAGCCATGGGGCAGGTTTCAATGAGCAGTTCTTC. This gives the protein CASSHGAGFNEQFF.

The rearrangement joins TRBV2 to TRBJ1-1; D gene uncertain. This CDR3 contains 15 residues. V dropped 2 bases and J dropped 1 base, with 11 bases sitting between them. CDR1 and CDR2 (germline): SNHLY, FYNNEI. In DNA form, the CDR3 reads TGTGCCAGCAGTGAATATGTTGGATGGAACACTGAAGCTTTCTTT. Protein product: CASSEYVGWNTEAFF.

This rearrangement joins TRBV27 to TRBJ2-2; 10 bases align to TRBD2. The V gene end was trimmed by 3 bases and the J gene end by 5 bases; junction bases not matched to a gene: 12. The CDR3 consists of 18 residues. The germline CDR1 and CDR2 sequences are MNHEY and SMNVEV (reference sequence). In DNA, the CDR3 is TGTGCCAGCAGTTTCGGTGCTAGCGGGAGACGGAGGACCGGGGAGCTGTTTTTT. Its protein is CASSFGASGRRRTGELFF.